This T cell receptor (beta chain) emerged from a study of T cells in severe cutaneous drug reactions (dated by TCRdb to between 2017 and 2020). Some background on the complete study: Patients were recruited between the early 2010s and the late 2010s from Taiwan, Thailand and a European registry network. Only patients with a probable or definite SJS/TEN or DRESS diagnosis by RegiSCAR criteria were enrolled. Assignment of the culprit drug relied on both the Naranjo algorithm and the ALDEN drug causality algorithm. Blister fluids/cells, PBMC and other biological samples were taken from patients in the acute stage or the recovery stage. The study paired bulk TCR sequencing with single-cell sequencing, quantitative PCR validation, functional assays and transgenic mouse experiments. Libraries were prepared using iRepertoire multiplex PCR, and a comparison was cited by the authors in which similar capture of abundant clonotypes was shown across iRepertoire and 5' RACE methods with or without UMI. Findings and caveats that apply to the study as a whole: A public TCRbeta CDR3 was found in all seven CBZ-SJS/TEN blister samples (mean roughly 13%) but was undetectable or scarce in tolerant-control and healthy-donor PBMC. According to the authors, further study is still needed to determine whether the public TCR generalizes to SJS/TEN caused by other drugs. CBZ-SJS/TEN patients showed strongly increased TRBV12-4 usage, with an average of about 32% in blister cells and around 5% in PBMC.

Reading from cysteine to phenylalanine, the CDR3 counts 11 amino acids. The protein alone is recorded here. CDR1 and CDR2 are read off the germline V gene as SQVTM and ANQGSEA. The donors whose samples were sequenced had carbamazepine-induced Stevens-Johnson syndrome or toxic epidermal necrolysis (CBZ-SJS/TEN). Next-generation sequencing was used to profile the T cell receptor repertoires of patients with drug-induced severe cutaneous adverse reactions in a search for drug-specific clonotypes. RNA was isolated from either blister cells of skin lesions or peripheral blood mononuclear cells. Library preparation used the iRepertoire multiplex PCR system with TCR subtype-specific primers for both bulk and single-cell sequencing. Multiplex PCR using primers aimed at the V, D and J gene regions produced the bulk TCR beta libraries. Bulk TCR library preparation used roughly 85-550 ng of RNA per sample as input. An Illumina MiSeq was used to sequence the bulk TCR beta amplicons. On the study's bioinformatics: Sample misassignments and low-quality sequencing reads were removed through quality control steps. The amino acids lying between the V-gene Y[YFLI]C motif and the J-segment [FW]GXGT motif were defined as CDR3. The IMGT database was followed for TRBV and TRBJ gene assignments and CDR3 clonotypes. Per-sample TRBV expression was normalized to the mean of the same gene in PBMC from 40 to 55 healthy donors. Reads reprocessed by TCRdb are summarized as one entry per CDR3 protein sequence, and DNA is absent. These V and J calls derive from TCRdb rather than the authors' analysis. The sample table holds roughly 10,000 distinct CDR3 sequences. Clones ranked in the top ten supply 21% of the sample.

A remark on this clonotype: Its cognate antigen has yet to be identified.

The sample comprised cells from a skin blister. Reading the label with the study, this specimen's cell subset or site is: unsorted cells from skin lesion blisters. This clonotype originated in a human donor with Stevens-Johnson syndrome, a severe cutaneous drug reaction. The sequence joins TRBV29-1 to TRBJ2-1. For the CDR3, the sequence is CSVAGYNEQFF.